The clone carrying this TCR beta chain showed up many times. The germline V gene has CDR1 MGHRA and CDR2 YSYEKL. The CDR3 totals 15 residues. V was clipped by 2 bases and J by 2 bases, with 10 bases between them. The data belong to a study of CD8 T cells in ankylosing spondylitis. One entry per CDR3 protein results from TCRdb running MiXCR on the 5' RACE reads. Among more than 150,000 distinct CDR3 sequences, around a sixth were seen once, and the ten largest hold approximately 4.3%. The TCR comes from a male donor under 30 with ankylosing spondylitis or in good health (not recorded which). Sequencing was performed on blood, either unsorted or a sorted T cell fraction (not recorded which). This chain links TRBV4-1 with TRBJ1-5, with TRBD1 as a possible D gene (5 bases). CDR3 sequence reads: CASSQTGTGNQPQHF. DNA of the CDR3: TGCGCCAGCAGCCAAACCGGGACTGGCAATCAGCCCCAGCATTTT.